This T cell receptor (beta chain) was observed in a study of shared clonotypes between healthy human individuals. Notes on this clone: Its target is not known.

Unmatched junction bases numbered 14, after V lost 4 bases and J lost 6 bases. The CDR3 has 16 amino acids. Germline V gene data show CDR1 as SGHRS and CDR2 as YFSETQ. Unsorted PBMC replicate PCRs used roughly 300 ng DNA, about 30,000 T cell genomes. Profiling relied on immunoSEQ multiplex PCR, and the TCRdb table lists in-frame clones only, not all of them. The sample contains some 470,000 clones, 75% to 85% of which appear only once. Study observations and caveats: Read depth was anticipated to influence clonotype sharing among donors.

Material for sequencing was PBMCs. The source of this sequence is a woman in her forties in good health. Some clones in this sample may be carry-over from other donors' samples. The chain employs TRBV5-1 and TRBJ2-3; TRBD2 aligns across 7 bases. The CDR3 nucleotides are TGCGCCAGCAGCGGTGAAGGGGCGGGAGTTGCGGATACGCAGTATTTT. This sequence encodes CASSGEGAGVADTQYF.